The source of this TCR beta chain is a study of blood T cell repertoires in COVID-19 (TCRdb year 2020). About the study as a whole: Samples from collaborators originated in the United States, Italy and Spain and spanned both the acute and convalescent phases of COVID-19. Samples were obtained from the ongoing ImmuneRACE study (first 160 participants) and from about 1,300 subjects provided by 6 global collaborators. The dataset comprised deeply sampled blood TCRbeta repertoires from subjects exposed to, actively infected with, or recovered from COVID-19. A de-identified subject ID, COVID-19 status, age in years and sex were almost always included in the sample metadata. The repertoires were made available in a free public database intended to serve as a resource for research on the immune response to SARS-CoV-2. The material from the prospective study consisted of cDNA or gDNA derived from T cells, B-cell-depleted T cells, or PBMCs. Where available, HLA class I and class II types were taken from metadata supplied by the sample provider and were not determined by assay-based typing.

What the research found in general, with its limitations: How much clinical and demographic metadata was included differed by source and by participant, and the metadata was provided uncurated.

Each collaborating institution followed its own protocols to collect whole blood in K2EDTA tubes. For TCRbeta analysis, collaborator samples were shipped as frozen whole blood, as isolated PBMCs, or as DNA extracted from either sample type. TCRbeta CDR3 regions were amplified from genomic DNA using the immunoSEQ Assay, a bias-controlled multiplex PCR. Per the source publication's procedure: Nucleated cell counts per sample were estimated from amplification of reference gene primers within the assay. Sequence reads were collapsed and filtered to measure the absolute abundance of every unique TCRbeta CDR3 rearrangement. Productive Simpson clonality was computed per sample as the square root of Simpson's diversity index over productive rearrangements. TCRdb stores this immuneACCESS table with in-frame sequences only. Part of the clones is absent; in the studies checked, under half of the shortfall reflects unresolved V genes, and no reason is known for the rest. Clone size and the V and J calls come from that table; the DNA yielded D and trimming. The sample includes about 160,000 clones, with approximately 81% observed a single time. The biggest ten clones account for about 10% of the sample.

With regard to this clone: Its antigen is unknown. Base qualities are not recorded, but no much larger clone differs from it by a single base.

Taken from the germline V gene, the CDR1 and CDR2 loops are KGHSH and LQKENI. Inclusive of the bounding cysteine and phenylalanine, the CDR3 is 15 residues long. Only the CDR3 part of the read is kept: 45 bases, read in frame from the first base. The junction carries 14 bases between V and J, which are trimmed by 2 bases and 4 bases respectively. The clonotype comes from a woman older than 75 with active or convalescent COVID-19. The V and J segments used are TRBV18 and TRBJ1-2; no confident D gene assignment can be made. Sequences were obtained from peripheral blood. The bases are TGTGCCAGCTCACCAGGGCGCGCTAATATCTATGGCTACACCTTC. It translates to CASSPGRANIYGYTF.